Below, 7 T cell receptor beta chains from the same sample are listed, as sequenced in a study of blood T cell repertoires in COVID-19 (dated by TCRdb to 2019 to 2021). The method behind the library was the immunoSEQ multiplex PCR assay. TCRdb stores this immuneACCESS table with in-frame sequences only. Part of the clones is absent; in the studies checked, under half of the shortfall reflects unresolved V genes, and no reason is known for the rest. The sample table shows 300,000 to 400,000 clones, and roughly 90% are seen once. Of the sample, 0.9% to 1% is held by the ten largest clones. Sequences were obtained from PBMCs or T cells enriched from blood (not recorded which). Every receptor here comes from a woman aged 25 to 39 with acute COVID-19.

V gene TRBV5-1 combines with J gene TRBJ2-7, with a tentative D call TRBD1 (5 bases). Germline V gene lookup returns CDR1 SGHRS and CDR2 YFSETQ. The CDR3 consists of 14 residues. Trimming cost V 0 bases and J 5 bases, with 12 bases left between them. The CDR3 reads CASSLGQGRNEQYF. As DNA, the CDR3 is TGCGCCAGCAGCTTGGGGCAGGGTCGGAACGAGCAGTACTTC.

The J gene is TRBJ2-1, the V gene TRBV10-1, with 7 bases that match TRBD1. Losses at the gene ends were 4 bases for V and 6 bases for J; bases not matched to a gene: 9. This CDR3 region has 15 residues. CDR1 is WNHNN, CDR2 SYGVQD, per germline (reference sequence). CDR3 region: CASSGQGFGLNEQFF. DNA for the CDR3: TGCGCCAGCAGTGGACAGGGATTCGGCCTCAATGAGCAGTTCTTC.

This chain joins TRBV30 and TRBJ1-2; weak D call: TRBD1 (5 bases). Trimming cost V 6 bases and J 4 bases, with 18 bases left between them. The CDR3 loop spans 14 amino acids. Germline CDR1 and CDR2: GTSNPN and SVGIG (reference sequence). CDR3 in amino acids: CACTPRDSFYGYTF. The CDR3 nucleotides are TGTGCCTGCACCCCACGTGACAGCTTCTATGGCTACACCTTC.

This sequence joins TRBV24-1 and TRBJ1-5; tentative D call: TRBD1 (6 bases). The CDR3 is made up of 17 amino acids. V lost 3 bases to trimming and J lost 4 bases, with 18 bases between them. CDR1 is KGHDR, CDR2 SFDVKD, per germline. In nucleotides, the CDR3 is TGTGCCACCAGTGATACTCCATCAGGGGTAGGGAATCAGCCCCAGCATTTT. Residues: CATSDTPSGVGNQPQHF.

The rearrangement links TRBV19 to TRBJ1-1; 9 bases map to TRBD1. Germline V gene sequence: CDR1 LNHDA, CDR2 SQIVND (reference sequence). J was trimmed by 3 bases and V by 3 bases; bases with no gene match: 11. The CDR3 contains 17 residues. The CDR3 protein is CASSIRALTGGDTEAFF. DNA for the CDR3: TGTGCCAGTAGTATTAGGGCTTTGACAGGGGGTGACACTGAAGCTTTCTTT.

For the CDR3, the DNA is TGCGCCAGCAGCTTCCCTAGCGGGGGCGAACCTAACAATGAGCAGTTCTTC. Amino acid sequence: CASSFPSGGEPNNEQFF. This chain uses TRBV5-1 with TRBJ2-1; 10 bases line up with TRBD2. Germline CDR1 and CDR2: SGHRS and YFSETQ. The ends lost 2 bases at V and 5 bases at J; junction bases unmatched: 10. This CDR3 has 17 amino acids.

The CDR3 is CASSLLTSGGFGEQYF. The CDR3 region has the DNA TGTGCCAGCAGTTTACTTACCTCAGGGGGTTTTGGCGAGCAGTACTTC. The chain recombines TRBV27 with TRBJ2-7, with TRBD1 matching 7 bases. CDR1 and CDR2 (germline): MNHEY, SMNVEV (reference sequence). This CDR3 spans 16 amino acids. V was pared by 2 bases and J by 6 bases, with 13 bases of the junction left unmatched.